This TCR beta chain came from a study of blood T cell repertoires in COVID-19. At the level of the study: Nucleic acid was either cDNA or gDNA, and it came from T cells, B-cell-depleted T cells, or PBMCs.

V lost 2 bases and J 0 bases, leaving 11 bases between the germline ends. Germline V CDR1 and CDR2: SGHRS, YFSETQ. The CDR3 runs 15 residues. In the authors' methods: Amplifying reference gene primers gave estimates of nucleated cell counts. The data were produced by immunoSEQ multiplex PCR, yet TCRdb's version contains in-frame clones alone and is incomplete. V and J calls and clone size follow that table, whereas D and trimming were derived from the DNA. The repertoire holds tens of thousands of clones, with about 90% as singletons. The chain combines TRBV5-1 with TRBJ1-1, with TRBD1 as a possible D gene (6 bases). The source of this sequence is a male donor with acute or convalescent COVID-19. Sequencing used peripheral blood. The CDR3, as DNA: TGCGCCAGCAGCTTCGGGACACTCATGAACACTGAAGCTTTCTTT. This translates into CASSFGTLMNTEAFF. The full variable domain, completed using reference TRBV5-1 and TRBJ1-1, is KAGVTQTPRYLIKTRGQQVTLSCSPISGHRSVSWYQQTPGQGLQFLFEYFSETQRNKGNFPGRFSGRQFSNSRSEMNVSTLELGDSALYLCASSFGTLMNTEAFFGQGTRLTVV.